This entry lists 4 T cell receptor beta chains sequenced from one sample in a study of T cell repertoires in cytomegalovirus infection. TCRdb re-called the reads with MiXCR, one entry per CDR3 protein. The repertoire holds under 800,000 distinct CDR3 sequences, about 24% seen once, with around 8% in the top ten. Sequencing was carried out using CD8+ T cells from PBMCs. The receptors derive from a human donor in good health (CMV status not recorded). Some clones in this sample may be carry-over from other donors' samples.

The sample holds many counts of this clonotype. The chain has TRBV7-6 and TRBJ1-1; D is ambiguous. Trimming stripped 5 bases from V and 5 bases from J, with 12 bases between. Germline CDR1 reads SGHVS; CDR2 reads FNYEAQ. The CDR3 covers 13 residues. The CDR3 protein is CASSLREETEAFF. As DNA, the CDR3 is TGTGCCAGCAGCCTGAGGGAGGAAACTGAAGCTTTCTTT.

This chain joins TRBV13 and TRBJ1-2; 8 bases agree with TRBD1. CDR3 length: 17 residues. Germline-derived CDR1 and CDR2 are PRHDT and FYEKMQ (reference sequence). The J segment lost 1 base and the V segment lost 6 bases, leaving 13 bases of the junction unmatched. Here the CDR3 DNA reads TGTGCCAGCAGAACCCCAAAGAATACAGGGGGTAACTATGGCTACACCTTC. Encoded protein: CASRTPKNTGGNYGYTF.

The chain combines TRBV6-5 with TRBJ2-1; the D gene is possibly TRBD1 (6 bases). Trimming cost V 6 bases and J 10 bases, with 19 bases left between them. There are 14 residues in the CDR3. Germline-derived CDR1 and CDR2 are MNHEY and SVGAGI. CDR3 coding DNA: TGTGCCAGCAGCCCCTACCGGGACATTGGGGAGCAGTTCTTC. Its protein is CASSPYRDIGEQFF.

The genes are TRBV6-6 and TRBJ1-2; TRBD1 aligns across 7 bases. Germline V CDR1 and CDR2: MNHNY, SVGAGI (reference sequence). Losses at the gene ends were 7 bases for V and 2 bases for J; bases not matched to a gene: 10. This CDR3 spans 15 amino acids. For the CDR3, the DNA is TGTGCCAGCACCAACAATCAGGGGGAAAACTATGGCTACACCTTC. Encoded protein: CASTNNQGENYGYTF.